This T cell receptor (beta chain) stems from a study of response to subunit inactivated influenza vaccine (dated by TCRdb to 2016 to 2019). Turning to the overall study: To follow how T cells responded to a trivalent subunit inactivated influenza vaccine, the researchers relied on deep quantitative profiling of the T cell receptor repertoire. What the authors observed across the whole study: The authors suggested that each seasonal influenza vaccination may recruit only a limited number of new T cells.

At the junction V is shortened by 2 bases and J by 7 bases, with 18 bases in between. CDR1 and CDR2, per the germline V gene (reference sequence), are MNHEY and SMNVEV. Counted from cysteine to phenylalanine, this CDR3 has 15 amino acids. Left in the record is the CDR3 DNA by itself, 45 bases read in frame from the first base. The library relied on RT-PCR. TCRdb records Illumina HiSeq 2500 as the sequencer. TCRdb's own reprocessing of the public reads used fastp at Q25 and MiXCR and kept productive beta chains. When rows share a CDR3 protein, they turn into one entry using the most common DNA and genes. The sample records 500,000 to 650,000 distinct CDR3 sequences, less than 10% of which are singletons. 13% of the sample rests with the top ten. This clonotype was recorded many times. Its antigen is unknown. Base qualities are missing; no much larger clone stands one base away.

The chain joins TRBV27 to TRBJ2-7; TRBD1 is a possible D gene, resting on 7 matching bases. The sequence was obtained from a man aged 45-69 years who received an inactivated influenza vaccine. Donor details come from another sample of the same person, matched by shared clones. Sequencing used PBMCs from blood, obtained less than 30 months after vaccination. The nucleotide sequence reads as follows: TGTGCCAGCAGTTTAGGGGCGGGACAGTTTCTAGAGCAGTACTTC. It specifies CASSLGAGQFLEQYF.